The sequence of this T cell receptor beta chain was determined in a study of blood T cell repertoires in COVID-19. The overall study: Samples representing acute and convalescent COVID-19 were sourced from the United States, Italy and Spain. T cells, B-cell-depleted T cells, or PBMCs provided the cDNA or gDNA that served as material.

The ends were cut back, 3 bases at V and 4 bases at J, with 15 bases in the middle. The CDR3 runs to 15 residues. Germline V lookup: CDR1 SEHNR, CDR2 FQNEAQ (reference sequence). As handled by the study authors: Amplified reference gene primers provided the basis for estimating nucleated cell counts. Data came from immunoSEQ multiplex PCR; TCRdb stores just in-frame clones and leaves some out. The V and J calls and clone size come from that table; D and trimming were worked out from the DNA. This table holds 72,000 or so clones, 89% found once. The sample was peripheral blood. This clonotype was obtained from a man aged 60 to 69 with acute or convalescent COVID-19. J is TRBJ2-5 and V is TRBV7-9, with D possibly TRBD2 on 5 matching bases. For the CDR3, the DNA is TGTGCCAGCAGCTTTCTCCCACCTCGGGGAGAGACCCAGTACTTC. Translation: CASSFLPPRGETQYF.